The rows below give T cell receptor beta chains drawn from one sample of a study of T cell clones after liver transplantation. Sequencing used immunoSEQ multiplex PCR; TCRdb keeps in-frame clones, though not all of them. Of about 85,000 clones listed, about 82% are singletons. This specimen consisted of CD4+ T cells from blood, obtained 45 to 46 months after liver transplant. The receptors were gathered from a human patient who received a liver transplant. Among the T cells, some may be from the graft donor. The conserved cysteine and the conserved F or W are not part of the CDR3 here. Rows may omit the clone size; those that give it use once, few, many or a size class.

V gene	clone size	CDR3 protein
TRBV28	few	ASSLETGHQPQH
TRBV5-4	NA	ASSLGGTSGRDEQF
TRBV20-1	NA	SAGPVIQQY
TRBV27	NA	ASSGRTSGRPWGELF
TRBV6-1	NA	ASSEAAKRYT
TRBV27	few	ASSSAGGIYGYT
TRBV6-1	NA	ASSTPGDPYEQY
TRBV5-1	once	ASSLQGTPMNTEAF
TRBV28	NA	ASSPRGYEQY
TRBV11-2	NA	ASSYKGTSGNTIY
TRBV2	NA	ASALGGRAGVGNEQF
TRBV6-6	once	ASSYGTGAADTQY
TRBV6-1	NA	ASSVGGNTEAF
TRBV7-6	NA	ASSFYLHKTGLDKNIQY
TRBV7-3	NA	ASSPAWGGTGELF